The rows below give T cell receptor beta chains drawn from one sample of a study of blood T cells in healthy people across ages. TCRdb used MiXCR to reprocess the 5' RACE reads, holding one entry per CDR3 protein. Among roughly 550,000 distinct CDR3 sequences listed, 24% were seen once. These same data were also listed under a study on T cells of mothers and their children.

The sequenced sample was blood. The receptors were sampled from a boy younger than 18 in good health. Each CDR3 is given with its conserved first and last residue. A D gene is named only where the DNA matches it firmly. Size is stated for part of the rows, as once, few or many counts, or as a class when the clone is expanded.

J gene: TRBJ2-1
clone size: few
V gene: TRBV20-1
D gene: TRBD2
CDR3 DNA: TGCAGTGCTGGGACTAGCGGGGGACACAATGAGCAGTTCTTC
CDR3 protein: CSAGTSGGHNEQFF

J gene: TRBJ2-5
clone size: NA
V gene: TRBV12-3/TRBV12-4
D gene: NA
CDR3 DNA: TGTGCCAGCAGTTTAATTGCTGAGTACCAAGAGACCCAGTACTTC
CDR3 protein: CASSLIAEYQETQYF

J gene: TRBJ1-1
clone size: once
V gene: TRBV2
D gene: NA
CDR3 DNA: TGTGCCAGCCGATTTCAGGGGATGAACACTGAAGCTTTCTTT
CDR3 protein: CASRFQGMNTEAFF

J gene: TRBJ1-4
clone size: NA
V gene: TRBV6-5
D gene: NA
CDR3 DNA: TGTGCCAGCAGTTACAACGGCCCTTCGGGCCTTAATGAAAAACTGTTTTTT
CDR3 protein: CASSYNGPSGLNEKLFF

J gene: TRBJ2-7
clone size: NA
V gene: TRBV5-1
D gene: NA
CDR3 DNA: TGCGCCAGCAGCCAACAGGGAACTGGCTACGAGCAGTACTTC
CDR3 protein: CASSQQGTGYEQYF

J gene: TRBJ2-3
clone size: NA
V gene: TRBV3-1
D gene: NA
CDR3 DNA: TGTGCCAGCAGCCAAGCTCCAGATACGCATTATTTT
CDR3 protein: CASSQAPDTHYF

J gene: TRBJ2-7
clone size: many
V gene: TRBV27
D gene: TRBD2
CDR3 DNA: TGTGCCAGCAGTATTATAAGCGGGAGCAGCTCCTACGAGCAGTACTTC
CDR3 protein: CASSIISGSSSYEQYF

J gene: TRBJ2-3
clone size: NA
V gene: TRBV4-3
D gene: NA
CDR3 DNA: TGCGCCAGCAGCCAAGGAGCGGTAGGAGATACGCAGTATTTT
CDR3 protein: CASSQGAVGDTQYF

J gene: TRBJ2-1
clone size: NA
V gene: TRBV13
D gene: TRBD2
CDR3 DNA: TGTGCCAGCAGCCTCCTACCGTCTAGCGGGATGTACAATGAGCAGTTCTTC
CDR3 protein: CASSLLPSSGMYNEQFF

J gene: TRBJ2-5
clone size: few
V gene: TRBV20-1
D gene: NA
CDR3 DNA: TGCAGTGCTAGGAAGCCGAGCCAAGAGACCCAGTACTTC
CDR3 protein: CSARKPSQETQYF

J gene: TRBJ2-3
clone size: NA
V gene: TRBV5-1
D gene: TRBD2
CDR3 DNA: TGCGCCAGCAGCTCGCAAACTAGCGGCCACGTGGATACGCAGTATTTT
CDR3 protein: CASSSQTSGHVDTQYF

J gene: TRBJ1-2
clone size: few
V gene: TRBV9
D gene: TRBD1
CDR3 DNA: TGTGCCAGCAGCGCTCCCGCCGGGACAGGGTATTATGGCTACACCTTC
CDR3 protein: CASSAPAGTGYYGYTF

J gene: TRBJ2-1
clone size: NA
V gene: TRBV21-1
D gene: NA
CDR3 DNA: TGTGCCAGACAGACTAGCGGGAGTGGGGATGAGCAGTTCTTC
CDR3 protein: CARQTSGSGDEQFF

J gene: TRBJ1-5
clone size: NA
V gene: TRBV6-2/TRBV6-3
D gene: TRBD1
CDR3 DNA: TGTGCCAGCAGTTACTCGAGACAGGGGAAAAGCACAGATACGCAGCATTTT
CDR3 protein: CASSYSRQGKSTDTQHF

J gene: TRBJ2-5
clone size: NA
V gene: TRBV6-2/TRBV6-3
D gene: TRBD2
CDR3 DNA: TGTGCCACCCTGACCATTCGGCGGGGGAGAGAGACCCAGTACTTC
CDR3 protein: CATLTIRRGRETQYF

J gene: TRBJ1-2
clone size: few
V gene: TRBV7-2
D gene: TRBD1
CDR3 DNA: TGTGCCAGCAGCATGCAGGCTGGGACAGGGGATGGGGACACCTTC
CDR3 protein: CASSMQAGTGDGDTF

J gene: TRBJ1-4
clone size: few
V gene: TRBV7-8
D gene: TRBD1
CDR3 DNA: TGTGCCGGCAGCCCGGACAGGGACGAAAAACTGTTTTTT
CDR3 protein: CAGSPDRDEKLFF

J gene: TRBJ2-3
clone size: NA
V gene: TRBV12-3/TRBV12-4
D gene: NA
CDR3 DNA: TGTGCCAGCAGTTTACAGGGGGGATATACGCAGTATTTT
CDR3 protein: CASSLQGGYTQYF

J gene: TRBJ1-6
clone size: few
V gene: TRBV11-2
D gene: TRBD1
CDR3 DNA: TGTGCCAGCAGCGGACAGGCGCTAAATTCACCCCTCCACTTT
CDR3 protein: CASSGQALNSPLHF

J gene: TRBJ1-4
clone size: few
V gene: TRBV2
D gene: NA
CDR3 DNA: TGTGCCAGCAGTGAAACCCACGCCCCGGGGGAAAAACTGTTTTTT
CDR3 protein: CASSETHAPGEKLFF

J gene: TRBJ1-4
clone size: NA
V gene: TRBV9
D gene: NA
CDR3 DNA: TGTGCCAGCAGCGTATACGGAGGAGTTGGGGAAAAACTGTTTTTT
CDR3 protein: CASSVYGGVGEKLFF

J gene: TRBJ2-6
clone size: NA
V gene: TRBV20-1
D gene: NA
CDR3 DNA: TGCAGTGCTAGAGAAGTCGCGGGAGCCAACGTCCTGACTTTC
CDR3 protein: CSAREVAGANVLTF

J gene: TRBJ1-2
clone size: few
V gene: TRBV29-1
D gene: TRBD1
CDR3 DNA: TGCAGCGCTGAAACAGGGGACTATGGCTACACCTTC
CDR3 protein: CSAETGDYGYTF

J gene: TRBJ2-7
clone size: few
V gene: TRBV2
D gene: NA
CDR3 DNA: TGTGCCAGCAGCGATTTGAAATACAGGGTCCCAACCTACGAGCAGTACTTC
CDR3 protein: CASSDLKYRVPTYEQYF

J gene: TRBJ2-2
clone size: NA
V gene: TRBV12-3/TRBV12-4
D gene: NA
CDR3 DNA: TGTGCCAGCAGTTTAGGTGGGGGCGAGGCCGGGGAGCTGTTTTTT
CDR3 protein: CASSLGGGEAGELFF

J gene: TRBJ2-2
clone size: NA
V gene: TRBV7-8
D gene: TRBD2
CDR3 DNA: TGTGCCAGCAGCTTTCCGCGAATGCATCGGGGGGGCAACACCGGGGAGCTGTTTTTT
CDR3 protein: CASSFPRMHRGGNTGELFF

J gene: TRBJ2-3
clone size: few
V gene: TRBV2
D gene: NA
CDR3 DNA: TGTGCCAGCAGTGAAGCGCCGGGACTCACAGATACGCAGTATTTT
CDR3 protein: CASSEAPGLTDTQYF

J gene: TRBJ1-1
clone size: few
V gene: TRBV5-1
D gene: NA
CDR3 DNA: TGCGCCTGCAGCTTGGGGGGGAACACTGAAGCTTTCTTT
CDR3 protein: CACSLGGNTEAFF